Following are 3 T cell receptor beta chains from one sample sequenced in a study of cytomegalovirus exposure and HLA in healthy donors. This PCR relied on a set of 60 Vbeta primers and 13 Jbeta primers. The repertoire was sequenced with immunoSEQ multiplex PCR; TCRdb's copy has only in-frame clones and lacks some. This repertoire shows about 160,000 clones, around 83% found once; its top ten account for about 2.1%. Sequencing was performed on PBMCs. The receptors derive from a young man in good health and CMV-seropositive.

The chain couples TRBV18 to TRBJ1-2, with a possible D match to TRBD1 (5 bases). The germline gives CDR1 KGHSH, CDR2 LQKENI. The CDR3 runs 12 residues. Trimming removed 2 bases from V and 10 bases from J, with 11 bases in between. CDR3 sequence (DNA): TGTGCCAGCTCACCAACGCAGGGAATCTACACCTTC. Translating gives CASSPTQGIYTF. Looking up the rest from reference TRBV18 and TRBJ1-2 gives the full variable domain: NAGVMQNPRHLVRRRGQEARLRCSPMKGHSHVYWYRQLPEEGLKFMVYLQKENIIDESGMPKERFSAEFPKEGPSILRIQQVVRGDSAAYFCASSPTQGIYTFGSGTRLTVV.

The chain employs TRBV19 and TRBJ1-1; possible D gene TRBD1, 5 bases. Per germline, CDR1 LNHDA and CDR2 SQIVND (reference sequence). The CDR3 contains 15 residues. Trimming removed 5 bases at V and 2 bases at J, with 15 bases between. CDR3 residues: CASSGPRTGNTEAFF. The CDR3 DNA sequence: TGTGCCAGTAGTGGACCCCGAACAGGTAACACTGAAGCTTTCTTT.

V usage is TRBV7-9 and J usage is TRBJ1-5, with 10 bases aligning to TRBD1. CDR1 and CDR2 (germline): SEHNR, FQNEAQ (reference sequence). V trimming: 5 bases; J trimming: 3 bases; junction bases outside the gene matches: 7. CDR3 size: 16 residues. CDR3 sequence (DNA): TGTGCCAGCAGCGCCGGGACAGGGGACCTCAATCAGCCCCAGCATTTT. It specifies CASSAGTGDLNQPQHF.